These 27 T cell receptor beta chains were sequenced from one sample in a study of CD8+CD57+ T cells in acquired aplastic anemia. Sequencing was done on patients that had shown CD8+CD57+ cell expansion by flow cytometry. Investigators profiled TCR beta VDJ and CDR3 from genomic DNA template. TCRdb re-derived calls from the reads in MiXCR, one entry per CDR3 protein. This table has about 290,000 distinct CDR3 sequences, 56% appearing once. Sequencing was carried out using sorted CD4+, CD8+, or CD8+CD57+ T cells (not recorded which) from PBMCs. These receptors were taken from a human donor with aplastic anemia.

Turning to this clonotype: One end of the junction varies from germline; a read error may be responsible. J is TRBJ1-3 and V is TRBV2, with D unclear. Germline CDR1 is SNHLY and CDR2 is FYNNEI. The CDR3 sequence is 15 residues long. Here the CDR3 reads CASLTTVPSGNAIYF. The CDR3 bases are TGTGCCAGCCTTACCACGGTCCCCTCTGGAAACGCCATATATTTT.

There are many counts of this clonotype. This chain links TRBV6-5 with TRBJ1-1, with D perhaps matching TRBD1 (6 bases). The germline V gene encodes CDR1 MNHEY and CDR2 SVGAGI. The CDR3 extends over 15 amino acids. V was clipped by 6 bases and J by 2 bases, with 16 bases between them. The CDR3 bases are TGTGCCAGCAGCCGTAATGGGGGGCTAAACACTGAAGCTTTCTTT. It encodes CASSRNGGLNTEAFF.

This clonotype was observed at least ten times. This chain connects TRBV6-5 to TRBJ1-2, with 7 bases lining up with TRBD1. The length of the CDR3 is 13 residues. The V gene end was trimmed by 6 bases and the J gene end by 6 bases; junction bases not matched to a gene: 7. The germline CDR1 and CDR2 sequences are MNHEY and SVGAGI. DNA of the CDR3: TGTGCCAGCAGCCGTACAGGGGTCAATGGCTACACCTTC. Its translation: CASSRTGVNGYTF.

The genes are TRBV9 and TRBJ2-3, with TRBD2 matching 16 bases. V lost 3 bases, J lost 5 bases, and 6 bases stayed unmatched. The CDR3 is 17 amino acids. The germline V gene has CDR1 SGDLS and CDR2 YYNGEE. The CDR3 spells CASSAQGLAGGRDTQYF. CDR3 sequence (DNA): TGTGCCAGCAGCGCCCAGGGACTAGCGGGGGGGCGAGATACGCAGTATTTT.

The V gene is TRBV7-9, the J gene TRBJ1-6, with D unresolved. This CDR3 has 12 amino acids. V lost 1 base to trimming and J lost 10 bases, with 5 bases between them. CDR1 and CDR2 (germline): SEHNR, FQNEAQ (reference sequence). The DNA for the CDR3 is TGTGCCAGCAGCTTAGAGGAATCACCCCTCCACTTT. Translating it yields CASSLEESPLHF.

CDR3 protein: CASSLAASGGDTQYF. Written as DNA, the CDR3 is TGTGCCAGCAGCTTAGCGGCTAGCGGGGGGGATACGCAGTATTTT. The chain has TRBV11-2 and TRBJ2-3; the match to TRBD2 covers 11 bases. The V and J ends lost 1 base and 6 bases, in that order; junction bases with no gene match: 3. The CDR3 is 15 residues long. Per the germline V gene, CDR1 is SGHAT and CDR2 is FQNNGV.

This chain joins TRBV20-1 and TRBJ1-4; the D gene is possibly TRBD1 (5 bases). Trimming pared 6 bases from V and 6 bases from J, leaving 17 bases between. There are 14 residues in the CDR3. CDR1 and CDR2 from the germline V gene are DFQATT and SNEGSKA (reference sequence). This chain's CDR3 is CSAREDNGYEKLFF. The CDR3 nucleotides read TGCAGTGCAAGGGAGGACAATGGTTATGAAAAACTGTTTTTT.

This clonotype showed up just once. This chain uses TRBV20-1 with TRBJ1-2; 7 nucleotides line up with TRBD1. Germline CDR1 DFQATT, CDR2 SNEGSKA (reference sequence). V gave up 1 base and J gave up 0 bases; unmatched junction bases: 8. This CDR3 is 16 amino acids long. The CDR3 loop reads CSARVNLQGTNYGYTF. The CDR3 region has the DNA TGCAGTGCTAGAGTTAACCTACAGGGGACTAACTATGGCTACACCTTC.

V is TRBV29-1 and J is TRBJ2-7; a possible D gene is TRBD1 (6 bases). The germline V and J ends were trimmed by 3 bases and 3 bases, with 12 bases remaining between them. The CDR3 is 13 amino acids. Looked up from germline, CDR1 is SQVTM and CDR2 is ANQGSEA. CDR3: CSVDVRGSYEQYF. In DNA, the CDR3 is TGCAGCGTTGATGTCAGGGGAAGCTACGAGCAGTACTTC.

CDR3 residues: CASRGGEREIAEQYF. The DNA of the CDR3 is TGTGCCAGCAGAGGGGGGGAACGCGAAATTGCCGAGCAGTACTTC. This rearrangement joins TRBV12-3 or TRBV12-4 to TRBJ2-7, with D perhaps matching TRBD2 (7 bases). CDR3 size: 15 residues. V dropped 6 bases and J dropped 6 bases, with 21 bases sitting between them.

This clonotype was recorded many times. The chain recombines TRBV4-1 with TRBJ1-3; D gene unclear. V lost 1 base to trimming and J lost 7 bases, with 5 bases between them. This CDR3 region has 12 residues. Germline V lookup: CDR1 MGHRA, CDR2 YSYEKL. CDR3 coding DNA: TGCGCCAGCAGCCAAGTCTGGAACACCATATATTTT. Amino acids: CASSQVWNTIYF.

The sample holds a few counts of this clonotype. The chain carries TRBV20-1 and TRBJ1-2, with 7 bases matching TRBD1. J lost 7 bases, V lost 3 bases, and 5 bases had no gene match. This CDR3 has 12 residues. Germline V gene lookup returns CDR1 DFQATT and CDR2 SNEGSKA (reference sequence). CDR3 bases: TGCAGTGCTAGTCCGCACAGGGGTGGCTACACCTTC. It is translated as CSASPHRGGYTF.

A remark on this clonotype: A much larger clone lies one base from this, so it may be a read error. V usage is TRBV12-3 or TRBV12-4 and J usage is TRBJ2-4; D possibly uses TRBD1 or TRBD2 (5 bases each). Trimming stripped 0 bases from V and 4 bases from J, with 10 bases between. The CDR3 contains 15 residues. In DNA, the CDR3 is TGTGCCAGCAGTTTAGCGTCGGGGACGAAAAACATTCAGTACTTC. Its protein product is CASSLASGTKNIQYF.

The chain couples TRBV10-3 to TRBJ2-1; D is unclear. Germline V gene sequence: CDR1 ENHRY, CDR2 SYGVKD. V lost 2 bases to trimming and J lost 12 bases, with 20 bases between them. The CDR3 runs 15 residues. The CDR3 here is CAISESSLAGISQFF. CDR3 sequence (DNA): TGTGCCATCAGTGAGAGCAGCTTGGCCGGAATTTCGCAGTTCTTC.

This clonotype was picked up many times. The CDR3 nucleotides are TGTGCCAGCAGTCGACAGGGTAGTGAAGCTTTCTTT. Its protein product is CASSRQGSEAFF. The rearrangement links TRBV6-1 to TRBJ1-1, with TRBD1 identical over 7 bases. This CDR3 comprises 12 residues. Germline-derived CDR1 and CDR2 are MNHNS and SASEGT. Trimming cost V 5 bases and J 7 bases; bases outside gene matches: 4.

Note on this clonotype: The junction differs from germline at one of its ends, possibly a read error. The chain employs TRBV10-2 and TRBJ2-1; 13 bases are a match to TRBD2. Germline V gene data show CDR1 as WSHSY and CDR2 as SAAADI. The CDR3 loop spans 15 amino acids. CDR3 coding DNA: TGCGCCAGCAGTTCAGGGACTAGCGGGATTAATGGGCAGTTCTTC. This codes for CASSSGTSGINGQFF.

This clonotype was seen more than once but under ten times. The chain combines TRBV24-1 with TRBJ2-3; D is unresolved. The germline CDR1 and CDR2 sequences are KGHDR and SFDVKD. With 3 bases removed from V and 6 bases from J, the gap between germline ends came to 9 bases. This CDR3 is built from 13 residues. The CDR3 DNA sequence: TGTGCCACCAGTGATCCCGTATTGGATACGCAGTATTTT. Its translation is CATSDPVLDTQYF.

This clonotype appeared many times. This chain connects TRBV15 to TRBJ1-5, with D unresolved. This CDR3 has 12 residues. Germline CDR1 LNHNV, CDR2 YYDKDF (reference sequence). Between the trimmed V and J ends, which lost 0 bases and 5 bases, there was a span of 2 bases. CDR3 in amino acids: CATSRDDQPQHF. The DNA of the CDR3 is TGTGCCACCAGCAGAGATGATCAGCCCCAGCATTTT.

This clonotype has more than one count but fewer than ten. The chain carries TRBV7-9 and TRBJ1-6, with TRBD1 as a possible D gene (5 bases). Trimming removed 2 bases from V and 7 bases from J, with 9 bases in between. CDR1 is SEHNR, CDR2 FQNEAQ, per germline (reference sequence). The length of the CDR3 is 14 residues. The CDR3 region has the DNA TGTGCCAGCAGCTTAAGGGGCGAGAATTCACCCCTCCACTTT. Translated: CASSLRGENSPLHF.

The J gene is TRBJ2-2, the V gene TRBV2; D uncertain. Trimming took off 2 bases at V and 5 bases at J, with 6 bases between the two ends. The V gene's germline CDR1 is SNHLY and CDR2 FYNNEI. The CDR3 runs 13 residues. CDR3 residues: CASSELVTGELFF. The CDR3 DNA sequence: TGTGCCAGCAGTGAACTGGTTACCGGGGAGCTGTTTTTT.

The chain combines TRBV20-1 with TRBJ1-2, with D tentatively TRBD1 (5 bases). This CDR3 is 13 amino acids long. Germline values: CDR1 DFQATT, CDR2 SNEGSKA (reference sequence). Trimming shortened V by 0 bases and J by 7 bases, and 12 bases separated the two germline ends. Written as DNA, the CDR3 is TGCAGTGCTAGAGATATGGGACCGCGTGGCTACACCTTC. Its translation is CSARDMGPRGYTF.

The chain uses TRBV24-1 and TRBJ1-5, with D possibly TRBD1 on 5 matching bases. V was cut by 12 bases and J by 1 base, with 12 bases left in between. The CDR3 is 13 amino acids. From germline, CDR1 is KGHDR and CDR2 SFDVKD. The CDR3 protein is CAWNGGSNQPQHF. CDR3 sequence (DNA): TGTGCCTGGAACGGGGGGAGCAATCAGCCCCAGCATTTT.

At least ten counts were recorded for this clonotype. The chain combines TRBV20-1 with TRBJ2-3, with unresolved D. The CDR3 totals 13 residues. CDR1 DFQATT and CDR2 SNEGSKA come from the germline V gene (reference sequence). V gave up 1 base and J gave up 1 base, with 6 bases separating them. Here the CDR3 reads CSARGTGTDTQYF. DNA of the CDR3: TGCAGTGCTAGAGGCACAGGCACAGATACGCAGTATTTT.

On this clonotype: A read error is possible here, since a much larger clone lies one base away. The V and J genes are TRBV27 and TRBJ2-5, with a tentative D call TRBD2 (6 bases). CDR1 MNHEY and CDR2 SMNVEV come from the germline V gene (reference sequence). The CDR3 has 14 residues. CDR3 region: CASHSGTRKETQCF. The CDR3 DNA follows: TGTGCCAGTCACTCCGGGACTCGGAAAGAGACCCAGTGCTTC.

In this sample, this clonotype turned up many times. The J gene is TRBJ2-2, the V gene TRBV3-1; no clear D. V lost 3 bases and J 6 bases, leaving 8 bases between the germline ends. The CDR3 totals 13 residues. Germline CDR1 is LGHDT and CDR2 is YNNKEL (reference sequence). The CDR3 reads CASSHRRAGELFF. For the CDR3, the DNA is TGTGCCAGCAGCCACAGAAGGGCCGGGGAGCTGTTTTTT.

To note about this clonotype: The final CDR3 position lacks the conserved phenylalanine or tryptophan, pointing to a likely read error. The gene calls are TRBV7-9 and TRBJ1-2, with a possible D match to TRBD1 (5 bases). V lost 5 bases to trimming and J lost 10 bases, with 17 bases between them. The germline V gene has CDR1 SEHNR and CDR2 FQNEAQ (reference sequence). CDR3 length: 13 residues. This CDR3 is CASSEGRPQTYTS. CDR3 DNA: TGTGCCAGCAGCGAGGGACGCCCCCAGACCTACACCTCC.

The chain carries TRBV10-3 and TRBJ2-3, with D possibly TRBD2 on 6 matching bases. The CDR3 loop spans 13 amino acids. Germline V gene lookup returns CDR1 ENHRY and CDR2 SYGVKD. Trimming removed 10 bases from V and 2 bases from J, with 13 bases in between. The CDR3 loop is CATGGPSTDTQYF. The CDR3 bases are TGTGCCACCGGGGGTCCATCCACAGATACGCAGTATTTT.